This TCR beta chain is from a study of blood T cell repertoires in COVID-19. Study information: Acute and convalescent COVID-19 samples came from the United States, Italy and Spain.

Everyone who took part was 18 to 89 years old, and they came from about 25 US areas. Some clones are missing from TCRdb's copy, which holds only in-frame ones; the method was immunoSEQ multiplex PCR. This table holds some 220,000 clones, 80% to 90% found once. Germline V gene lookup returns CDR1 MNHEY and CDR2 SMNVEV (reference sequence). This CDR3 contains 12 residues. V lost 6 bases and J lost 4, with 9 bases in between. Material for sequencing was PBMCs or T cells enriched from blood (not recorded which). V and J are TRBV27 and TRBJ1-2; D uncertain. The clonotype comes from a woman aged 18-29 years in a cohort exposed to, infected with or recovered from COVID-19 (not recorded which). The CDR3 region is CASRSGFYGYTF. Written as DNA, the CDR3 is TGTGCCAGCAGATCAGGATTCTATGGCTACACCTTC.